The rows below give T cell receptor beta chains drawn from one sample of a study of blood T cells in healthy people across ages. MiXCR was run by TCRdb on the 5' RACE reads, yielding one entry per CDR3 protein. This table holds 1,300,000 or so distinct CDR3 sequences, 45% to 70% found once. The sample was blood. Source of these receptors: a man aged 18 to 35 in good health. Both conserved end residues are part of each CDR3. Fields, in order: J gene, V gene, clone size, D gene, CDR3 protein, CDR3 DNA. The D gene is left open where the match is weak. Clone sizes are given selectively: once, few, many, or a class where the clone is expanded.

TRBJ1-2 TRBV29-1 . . CSVVDRIYGYTF TGCAGCGTTGTCGACAGGATCTATGGCTACACCTTC
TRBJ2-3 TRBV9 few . CASTFRSSTDTQYF TGTGCCAGCACCTTCCGGTCTTCCACAGATACGCAGTATTTT
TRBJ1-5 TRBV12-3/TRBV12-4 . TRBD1 CASSTDRVGNQPQHF TGTGCCAGCAGTACAGACAGGGTTGGGAATCAGCCCCAGCATTTT
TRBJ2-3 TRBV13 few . CASSADHLITDTQYF TGTGCCAGCAGCGCGGACCACCTTATCACAGATACGCAGTATTTT
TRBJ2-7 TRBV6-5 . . CASASPALYEQYF TGTGCCAGCGCTTCCCCGGCTCTCTACGAGCAGTACTTC
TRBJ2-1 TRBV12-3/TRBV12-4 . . CASSFNEEQFF TGTGCCAGCAGTTTTAACGAGGAGCAGTTCTTC
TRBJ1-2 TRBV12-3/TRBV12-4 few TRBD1 CASSLTGGAAVNYGYTF TGTGCCAGCAGTTTAACAGGGGGCGCGGCGGTAAACTATGGCTACACCTTC
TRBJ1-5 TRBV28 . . CASSTTATDGNQPQHF TGTGCCAGCAGCACTACGGCTACAGACGGCAATCAGCCCCAGCATTTT
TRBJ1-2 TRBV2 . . CASLELANYGYTF TGTGCCAGCCTAGAGCTAGCTAACTATGGCTACACCTTC
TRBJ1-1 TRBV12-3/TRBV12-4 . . CASTARGRYEAFF TGTGCCAGCACGGCCCGGGGGAGGTACGAAGCTTTCTTT